This T cell receptor (beta chain) was captured by sequencing in a study of blood T cell repertoires in COVID-19. Study in general: Acute-phase and convalescent COVID-19 samples originated in the United States, Italy and Spain. In each case, the material was cDNA or gDNA derived from T cells, B-cell-depleted T cells, or PBMCs.

Only one count was recorded for this clone. Seattle researchers signed up patients amid active infection and tracked them longitudinally. As handled by the study authors: Using reference gene primer amplification, nucleated cell counts were estimated. The assay was immunoSEQ multiplex PCR, and TCRdb's table has in-frame clones only and misses some. V, J and clone size are taken as reported in that table, and D and trimming were inferred from the DNA itself. This table has 500,000 to 600,000 clones, approximately 88% appearing once. CDR3 length: 15 residues. The germline V gene has CDR1 KGHDR and CDR2 SFDVKD. With 3 bases removed from V and 5 bases from J, the gap between germline ends came to 12 bases.

The sequence was obtained from a woman aged 50 to 60 with COVID-19, enrolled during active disease. The V call is TRBV24-1, the J call TRBJ2-2, with D uncertain. Sequenced input: peripheral blood. CDR3 loop: CATSDNTKSTGELFF. Written as DNA, the CDR3 is TGTGCCACCAGTGATAACACAAAATCTACCGGGGAGCTGTTTTTT.